The rows below give T cell receptor beta chains drawn from one sample of a study of shared clonotypes between healthy human individuals. Sequencing was performed with immunoSEQ multiplex PCR; in TCRdb, only in-frame clones are kept and a portion is missing. Here the sample spans some 2,500,000 clones, roughly 93% being singletons. Sequenced input: naive CD4+ T cells from PBMCs. The receptor set was obtained from a man younger than 35 in good health. Some clones in this sample may be carry-over from other donors' samples. Both conserved end residues are part of each CDR3. A D gene is named only where the DNA matches it firmly. Clone size, where shown, is once, few, many, or a class for clones that have expanded.

v_call,d_call,clone_size,j_call,cdr3_nt,cdr3_aa
TRBV7-9,.,.,TRBJ2-1,TGTGCCAGCAGCTTAGACGGGCACTCGAGGAGGTTCTTC,CASSLDGHSRRFF
TRBV7-2,TRBD1,.,TRBJ1-4,TGTGCCAGCAGCTATGACAGGGGGGATGGAAAACTGTTTTTT,CASSYDRGDGKLFF
TRBV5-1,.,once,TRBJ2-1,TGCGCCAGCGCCGAGGCGGTAGGGGGCTACAATGAGCAGTTCTTC,CASAEAVGGYNEQFF
TRBV5-1,TRBD2,.,TRBJ2-3,TGCGCCAGCATCGGACTAGCGGGAGTAGATACGCAGTATTTT,CASIGLAGVDTQYF
TRBV11-2,TRBD1,.,TRBJ1-5,TGTGCCAGCAGCTCGGGACAGGAGAATCAGCCCCAGCATTTT,CASSSGQENQPQHF
TRBV28,.,.,TRBJ1-4,TGTGCCAGCAGTTTCCTTCCACAGGATAATGAAAAACTGTTTTTT,CASSFLPQDNEKLFF
TRBV19,TRBD2,.,TRBJ2-1,TGTGCCAGTAGTGACCGCGGGAGGGTATATGAGCAGTTCTTC,CASSDRGRVYEQFF
TRBV28,.,few,TRBJ2-3,TGTGCCAGCAGTTTGAACGGGCCGGGGGATACGCAGTATTTT,CASSLNGPGDTQYF
TRBV6-6,TRBD1,.,TRBJ1-2,TGTGCCAGCAGCCTCCGGGACAGAATCCGGTCATATGGCTACACCTTC,CASSLRDRIRSYGYTF
TRBV19,.,.,TRBJ1-5,TGTGCCAGTAGTATAGACAGGGTTCATAATCAGCCCCAGCATTTT,CASSIDRVHNQPQHF
TRBV28,TRBD1,once,TRBJ1-1,TGTGCCAGCACAAACCCCGCAGGGGGATGGACTGAAGCTTTCTTT,CASTNPAGGWTEAFF
TRBV2,.,.,TRBJ2-2,TGTGCCAGCGGGAGCGGGTCTACGAACACCGGGGAGCTGTTTTTT,CASGSGSTNTGELFF
TRBV4-3,.,.,TRBJ2-7,TGCGCCAGCAGCCAAGAGTGGATGACGAGCGATTACGAGCAGTACTTC,CASSQEWMTSDYEQYF
TRBV18,TRBD1,once,TRBJ2-5,TGTGCCAGCTCACCGACGGGACAGGTGCGAGAGACCCAGTACTTC,CASSPTGQVRETQYF
TRBV11-2,.,.,TRBJ2-2,TGTGCCAGCAGTTCCGTCCAGGACACCGGGGAGCTGTTTTTT,CASSSVQDTGELFF
TRBV30,TRBD1,.,TRBJ2-2,TGTGCCTGGAGTAGAGACAGGGGGTTTACCGGGGAGCTGTTTTTT,CAWSRDRGFTGELFF
TRBV30,.,.,TRBJ2-7,TGTGCCTGGGCCAGGAGAACCTACGAGCAGTACTTC,CAWARRTYEQYF
TRBV9,.,.,TRBJ2-1,TGTGCCAGCAGCGATCGGGTGGGCTCCTACAATGAGCAGTTCTTC,CASSDRVGSYNEQFF
TRBV19,.,.,TRBJ2-1,TGTGCCAGCAGAAACTACGAAAATGAGCAGTTCTTC,CASRNYENEQFF
TRBV11-2,.,few,TRBJ1-1,TGTGCCAGCAGCTTAGTAAACAGGGACACTGAAGCTTTCTTT,CASSLVNRDTEAFF
TRBV5-1,TRBD2,.,TRBJ2-3,TGCGCCAGCAGCTTGGGAGGAAGCGGGATAGAGGGAGATACGCAGTATTTT,CASSLGGSGIEGDTQYF
TRBV5-1,.,.,TRBJ2-5,TGCGCCAGCAGCTTGGGACGGTCTTGGGAGACCCAGTACTTC,CASSLGRSWETQYF
TRBV29-1,.,.,TRBJ2-7,TGCAGCGTTGGGGCTGTGGGGAACCGCAACGAGCAGTACTTC,CSVGAVGNRNEQYF
TRBV30,TRBD1,.,TRBJ2-3,TGTGCCTGGAAAAAGGGACAGGGGGAGACAGATACGCAGTATTTT,CAWKKGQGETDTQYF
TRBV12-5,.,.,TRBJ1-1,TGTGCTAGTGGTTTTTCCGGGAACACTGAAGCTTTCTTT,CASGFSGNTEAFF
TRBV2,.,.,TRBJ2-2,TGTGCCAGCAGATTTAGCGAGGGGCCCGGGGAGCTGTTTTTT,CASRFSEGPGELFF
TRBV27,TRBD2,.,TRBJ2-5,TGTGCCAGCAGTTTCCTCAGCGGGAGGGCCGAGAAGACCCAGTACTTC,CASSFLSGRAEKTQYF
TRBV28,.,.,TRBJ2-1,TGTGCCAGCAGTTTGGGTCGGGGATTCGGGAATGAGCAGTTCTTC,CASSLGRGFGNEQFF
TRBV15,TRBD1,.,TRBJ1-1,TGTGCCACCAGCCGTCAGACAGGGAGTGAAGCTTTCTTT,CATSRQTGSEAFF
TRBV30,TRBD2,.,TRBJ2-3,TGTGCTATGGCGGGGAGGGGTGCAGATACGCAGTATTTT,CAMAGRGADTQYF
TRBV2,.,few,TRBJ1-5,TGTGCCAGCAGGGCCCCCCGGGGCAATCAGCCCCAGCATTTT,CASRAPRGNQPQHF
TRBV11-2,TRBD2,.,TRBJ2-1,TGTGCCAGCAGCCCGGAGGGACTAGCGGCTTACAATGAGCAGTTCTTC,CASSPEGLAAYNEQFF
TRBV7-9,.,.,TRBJ2-3,TGTGCCAGCAGCTCACCCCTGACAGGAGGTACAGCTACGCAGTATTTT,CASSSPLTGGTATQYF
TRBV4-2,TRBD2,.,TRBJ2-3,TGTGCCAGCAGGCGTGGGGTAGCGGGGCTCACAGATACGCAGTATTTT,CASRRGVAGLTDTQYF
TRBV5-1,.,.,TRBJ1-1,TGCGCCAGCAGCCCCCACCCCGGGACGGTGAACACTGAAGCTTTCTTT,CASSPHPGTVNTEAFF
TRBV11-2,TRBD2,.,TRBJ2-5,TGTGCCAGCAGCTTAGAAGGTAGCGGGATCCCCCAGTACTTC,CASSLEGSGIPQYF
TRBV9,.,.,TRBJ1-2,TGTGCCAGCAGCCCTGAACCGGCAGGGACCTATGGCTACACCTTC,CASSPEPAGTYGYTF
TRBV4-2,TRBD2,once,TRBJ2-7,TGTGCCAGCAGCCAAGAACGAGGGACTAGAAACGAGCAGTACTTC,CASSQERGTRNEQYF
TRBV5-5,.,.,TRBJ1-4,TGTGCCAGCAGCTTGGGACTAAGGGATAGGGGAGAAAAACTGTTTTTT,CASSLGLRDRGEKLFF
TRBV7-9,.,.,TRBJ2-2,TGTGCCAGCAGCTTAATCACCAGGATGAACACCGGGGAGCTGTTTTTT,CASSLITRMNTGELFF
TRBV11-3,TRBD2,.,TRBJ2-1,TGTGCCAGCAGCACCCTAGCGGGAGGGTACAATGAGCAGTTCTTC,CASSTLAGGYNEQFF
TRBV30,.,few,TRBJ1-2,TGTGCCTGGAGCGCTAAGGACAGATCCCCTCTTGGCTACACCTTC,CAWSAKDRSPLGYTF
TRBV11-3,TRBD2,.,TRBJ2-1,TGTGCCAGCAGCTTTTCTAGCGGGAGATACAATGAGCAGTTCTTC,CASSFSSGRYNEQFF
TRBV28,.,.,TRBJ2-1,TGTGCCAGCAGGAAAGACTGGGAGGTTTACAATGAGCAGTTCTTC,CASRKDWEVYNEQFF
TRBV5-1,.,.,TRBJ2-2,TGCGCCAGCAGCTTGAGGACGGGGGCGAACACCGGGGAGCTGTTTTTT,CASSLRTGANTGELFF